This T cell receptor beta chain was retrieved from a study of radiation and T cells in renal cell carcinoma. Regarding the study as a whole: Pretreatment tumor biopsies were lacking, so baseline clonotypes are unknown.

Measured with immunoSEQ multiplex PCR; TCRdb has only the in-frame clones, and not every one. The table records just over 95,000 clones, approximately 86% of them present only once. Germline-derived CDR1 and CDR2 are SGHNT and YYREEE (reference sequence). The CDR3 is made up of 15 amino acids. Germline trimming cut 0 bases from V and 5 bases from J; bases unmatched to any gene: 8. For this clone: Its antigen remains unidentified.

Time point meaning: baseline pretreatment blood. Documented treatment: 15 Gy SBRT to primary tumor, nephrectomy 4 weeks later. After SBRT, blood was collected at 2 and 4 weeks, plus baseline. Clear cell pathology was present in this patient's renal cell carcinoma. This rearrangement joins TRBV5-4 to TRBJ2-7; 7 nucleotides line up with TRBD1. The specimen was blood, collected from a patient whose treatment included radiotherapy and nephrectomy. The clonotype originates from a man aged 50 to 59 with renal cell carcinoma. CDR3 sequence reads: CASSLGTGKINEQYF. Written as DNA, the CDR3 is TGTGCCAGCAGCTTGGGGACAGGAAAGATAAACGAGCAGTACTTC.